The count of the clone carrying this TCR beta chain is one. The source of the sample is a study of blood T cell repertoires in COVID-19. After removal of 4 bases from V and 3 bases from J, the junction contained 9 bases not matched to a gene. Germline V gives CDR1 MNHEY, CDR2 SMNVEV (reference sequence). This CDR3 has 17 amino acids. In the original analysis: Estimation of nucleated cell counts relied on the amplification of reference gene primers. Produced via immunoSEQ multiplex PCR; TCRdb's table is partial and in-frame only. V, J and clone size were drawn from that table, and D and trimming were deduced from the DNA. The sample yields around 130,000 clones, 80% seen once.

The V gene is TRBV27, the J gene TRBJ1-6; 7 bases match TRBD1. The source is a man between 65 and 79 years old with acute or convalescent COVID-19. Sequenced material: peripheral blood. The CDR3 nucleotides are TGTGCCAGCAGTTCCGGACAGGTTTCGGGCTATAATTCACCCCTCCACTTT. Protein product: CASSSGQVSGYNSPLHF.